The 20 T cell receptor beta chains below were found in one sample sequenced in a study of blood T cell repertoires in COVID-19. Clones were sequenced by immunoSEQ multiplex PCR, and TCRdb holds only the in-frame ones, with some missing. The table has fewer than 300,000 clones, about 93% seen once. Sequencing used PBMCs or T cells enriched from blood (not recorded which). Receptors originate from a woman aged 30 to 39 who had recovered from COVID-19.

The CDR3 spells CASSYYLDRVTYNEQFF. CDR3 nucleotide sequence: TGTGCCAGCAGTTACTACCTCGACAGGGTTACCTACAATGAGCAGTTCTTC. The genes are TRBV6-2 or TRBV6-3 and TRBJ2-1; TRBD1 matches 7 bases. CDR3 length equals 17 residues. V dropped 1 base and J dropped 2; count of bases not matched to a gene: 8. Germline CDR1 and CDR2: MNHEY and SVGEGT.

This sequence joins TRBV6-1 and TRBJ1-1; TRBD1 matches at 8 bases. V was clipped by 3 bases and J by 4 bases; unmatched bases: 1. This CDR3 has 13 amino acids. Germline V gives CDR1 MNHNS, CDR2 SASEGT. The CDR3 region has the DNA TGTGCCAGCAGTGACACAGGGGGCACTGAAGCTTTCTTT. Amino acid sequence: CASSDTGGTEAFF.

This rearrangement joins TRBV4-2 to TRBJ1-1, with D perhaps TRBD1 (6 bases). CDR3 length: 18 residues. Trimming removed 1 base from V and 4 bases from J, with 22 bases in between. Germline values: CDR1 LGHNA, CDR2 YNFKEQ. The CDR3 sequence is CASSQGGGRGHFGTEAFF. In DNA, the CDR3 is TGTGCCAGCAGCCAAGGAGGGGGGAGGGGCCATTTCGGCACTGAAGCTTTCTTT.

The V gene is TRBV29-1, the J gene TRBJ2-1; D ambiguous. Germline V gene data show CDR1 as SQVTM and CDR2 as ANQGSEA. The CDR3 is 14 residues long. Trimming removed 1 base from V and 0 bases from J, with 7 bases in between. The CDR3 spells CSVEGLSSYNEQFF. DNA of the CDR3: TGCAGCGTTGAAGGGTTGAGCTCCTACAATGAGCAGTTCTTC.

The chain recombines TRBV9 with TRBJ1-2; TRBD1 matches 8 bases. This CDR3 comprises 15 residues. The V gene end was trimmed by 1 base and the J gene end by 4 bases; junction bases not matched to a gene: 6. CDR1 is SGDLS and CDR2 is YYNGEE in the germline V gene. CDR3 loop: CASSVSSTGGYGYTF. The CDR3 region has the DNA TGTGCCAGCAGCGTAAGTTCCACAGGGGGCTATGGCTACACCTTC.

The V gene is TRBV9, the J gene TRBJ1-2; D gene ambiguous. Looked up from germline, CDR1 is SGDLS and CDR2 is YYNGEE. CDR3 length: 14 residues. The V gene lost 4 bases and the J gene lost 1 base, with 11 bases spanning the gap. The CDR3 DNA reads as TGTGCCAGCAGCCCTAGTGTGAATAACTATGGCTACACCTTC. Amino acid sequence: CASSPSVNNYGYTF.

The chain couples TRBV14 to TRBJ2-1, with TRBD2 identical over 11 bases. CDR1 and CDR2 from the germline V gene are SGHDN and FVKESK. The CDR3 loop spans 14 amino acids. Unmatched junction bases numbered 2, after V lost 3 bases and J lost 7 bases. The DNA of the CDR3 is TGTGCCAGCAGCCAGGGACTAGCGGATAATGAGCAGTTCTTC. Encoded protein: CASSQGLADNEQFF.

This sequence joins TRBV28 and TRBJ2-7, with 10 bases aligning to TRBD1. Germline V gene sequence: CDR1 MDHEN, CDR2 SYDVKM. Losses at the gene ends were 7 bases for V and 1 base for J; bases not matched to a gene: 7. The length of the CDR3 is 15 residues. CDR3 sequence (DNA): TGTGCCAGCAACCGGGACAGGGGCTCTTCCTACGAGCAGTACTTC. The encoded protein is CASNRDRGSSYEQYF. The full variable domain, in which reference TRBV28 and TRBJ2-7 provide the parts outside the CDR3, is DVKVTQSSRYLVKRTGEKVFLECVQDMDHENMFWYRQDPGLGLRLIYFSYDVKMKEKGDIPEGYSVSREKKERFSLILESASTNQTSMYLCASNRDRGSSYEQYFGPGTRLTVT.

The chain uses TRBV6-5 and TRBJ1-2, with TRBD1 as a possible D gene (5 bases). CDR1 MNHEY and CDR2 SVGAGI come from the germline V gene. V lost 10 bases, J lost 4 bases, and 16 bases lay in between. The CDR3 has 13 residues. The CDR3 sequence: CAILGARGYGYTF. The DNA of the CDR3 is TGTGCCATTTTAGGGGCGCGGGGCTATGGCTACACCTTC.

This clone was counted once. This sequence joins TRBV11-2 and TRBJ2-1; D call uncertain. The CDR3 is 13 residues long. V shed 3 bases and J shed 6 bases, with 9 bases lying between them. Per germline, CDR1 SGHAT and CDR2 FQNNGV. The CDR3 region has the DNA TGTGCCAGCAGCTTGTCCCCCGGCAATGAGCAGTTCTTC. This encodes CASSLSPGNEQFF.

The chain combines TRBV12-3 or TRBV12-4 with TRBJ1-6, with D unclear. There are 13 residues in the CDR3. V lost 4 bases, J lost 9 bases, and 10 bases lay in between. The CDR3 reads CASSSSAGSPLHF. CDR3 DNA: TGTGCCAGCAGTTCCTCTGCGGGTTCACCCCTCCACTTT.

The rearrangement links TRBV5-4 to TRBJ2-1; D gene ambiguous. Germline CDR1 reads SGHNT; CDR2 reads YYREEE (reference sequence). The V end lost 1 base, the J end lost 4 bases, and 12 bases lay between the germline ends. The CDR3 totals 15 residues. The CDR3 spells CASSLIQAIYNEQFF. CDR3 DNA: TGTGCCAGCAGCTTGATCCAGGCAATTTACAATGAGCAGTTCTTC.

The chain combines TRBV19 with TRBJ1-5; D remains ambiguous. The CDR3 spans 13 residues. Germline CDR1 LNHDA, CDR2 SQIVND (reference sequence). The V gene lost 1 base and the J gene lost 6 bases, with 7 bases spanning the gap. The CDR3 region has the DNA TGTGCCAGTAGTATAGCCCTCGGTCAGCCCCAGCATTTT. It yields the protein CASSIALGQPQHF.

The chain carries TRBV5-4 and TRBJ1-6; TRBD1 is a possible D gene (5 bases). The CDR3 is 12 amino acids. V was pared by 7 bases and J by 9 bases, with 11 bases between. CDR1 is SGHNT and CDR2 is YYREEE in the germline V gene (reference sequence). CDR3 amino acids: CASQGASSPLHF. In DNA, the CDR3 is TGTGCCAGCCAGGGTGCTAGTTCACCCCTCCACTTT.

The V gene is TRBV7-9, the J gene TRBJ2-1, with TRBD2 as a possible D gene (5 bases). The length of the CDR3 is 13 residues. CDR1 is SEHNR, CDR2 FQNEAQ, per germline (reference sequence). V lost 4 bases and J lost 6, with 10 bases in between. This CDR3 is CASSYLAANEQFF. CDR3 nucleotide sequence: TGTGCCAGCAGCTATCTAGCAGCCAATGAGCAGTTCTTC.

The rearrangement uses TRBV9 and TRBJ1-3; TRBD1 matches at 10 bases. Germline V gives CDR1 SGDLS, CDR2 YYNGEE. V lost 1 base to trimming and J lost 2 bases; unmatched junction nucleotides: 3. The CDR3 covers 16 residues. The CDR3 spells CASSVFDRGPGNTIYF. CDR3 nucleotides: TGTGCCAGCAGCGTATTCGACAGGGGGCCTGGAAACACCATATATTTT.

The table lists this clone with a few counts. The chain joins TRBV28 to TRBJ1-6; 10 positions agree with TRBD1. Germline assignment: CDR1 MDHEN and CDR2 SYDVKM. V lost 5 bases and J lost 14; bases outside the gene matches: 9. The CDR3 length is 14 residues. CDR3 region: CASSRPGQGRALHF. CDR3 nucleotide sequence: TGTGCCAGCAGTCGACCGGGACAGGGGAGGGCCCTCCACTTT.

The rearrangement links TRBV28 to TRBJ2-3; 8 bases fit TRBD1. This CDR3 has 20 amino acids. CDR1 is MDHEN, CDR2 SYDVKM, per germline. With 1 base clipped from V and 6 bases from J, the junction kept 21 bases outside the gene matches. The CDR3 sequence is CASSLFFVAVAGGALDTQYF. DNA of the CDR3: TGTGCCAGCAGTTTATTTTTTGTGGCGGTGGCAGGGGGCGCACTGGATACGCAGTATTTT.

The chain combines TRBV18 with TRBJ2-2, with D unresolved. This CDR3 is built from 16 residues. Germline V gene lookup returns CDR1 KGHSH and CDR2 LQKENI. V was cut by 0 bases and J by 6 bases, with 14 bases left in between. CDR3 loop: CASSPPQRLSPGELFF. The CDR3 bases are TGTGCCAGCTCACCACCGCAAAGACTGAGTCCCGGGGAGCTGTTTTTT.

The V call is TRBV5-1, the J call TRBJ2-3, with 9 bases identical to TRBD1. The CDR3 has 15 residues. Germline loops: CDR1 SGHRS, CDR2 YFSETQ. Trimming at V came to 5 bases and at J to 3 bases, leaving 7 bases not matched to a gene. This chain's CDR3 is CASRGRTGVTDTQYF. CDR3 bases: TGCGCCAGCAGGGGGAGGACAGGGGTGACAGATACGCAGTATTTT.